Given below is one T cell receptor (beta chain) in context. V shed 5 bases and J 1 base; nucleotides not matched to a gene: 8. Germline V CDR1 and CDR2: SGHAT, FQNNGV. This CDR3 is 16 amino acids long. This sample was included in a study of technical replicates of blood from a handful of donors. Data came from immunoSEQ multiplex PCR; TCRdb stores just in-frame clones and leaves some out. The sample contains tens of thousands of clones, 90% to 97% of which appear only once. The chain recombines TRBV11-2 with TRBJ1-1; 9 positions match TRBD1. The TCR sequence derives from a human donor in good health. Sequencing was performed on T cells isolated from PBMCs. This CDR3 reads CASSNHWTGENTEAFF. In DNA form, the CDR3 reads TGTGCCAGCAGCAACCATTGGACAGGGGAGAACACTGAAGCTTTCTTT.